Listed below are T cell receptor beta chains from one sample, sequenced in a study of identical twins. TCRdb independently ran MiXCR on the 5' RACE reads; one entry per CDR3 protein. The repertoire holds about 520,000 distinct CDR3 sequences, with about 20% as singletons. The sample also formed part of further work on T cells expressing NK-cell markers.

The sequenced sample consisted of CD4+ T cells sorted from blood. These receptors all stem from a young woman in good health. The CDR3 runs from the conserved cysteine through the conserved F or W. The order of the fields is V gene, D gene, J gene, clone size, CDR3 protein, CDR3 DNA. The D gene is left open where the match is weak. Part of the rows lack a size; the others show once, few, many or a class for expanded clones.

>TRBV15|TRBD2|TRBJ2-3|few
CATSSMGGSGIADTQYF
TGTGCCACCAGCAGTATGGGAGGCAGCGGGATTGCAGATACGCAGTATTTT
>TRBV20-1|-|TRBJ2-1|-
CSARDLRGSSYNEQFF
TGCAGTGCTAGAGATCTTCGAGGGAGCTCCTACAATGAGCAGTTCTTC
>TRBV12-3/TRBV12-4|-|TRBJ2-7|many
CASSLAGTQQYF
TGTGCCAGCAGTTTAGCCGGTACTCAGCAGTACTTC
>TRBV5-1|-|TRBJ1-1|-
CASSLGQGNMNTEAFF
TGCGCCAGCAGCTTGGGGCAGGGTAACATGAACACTGAAGCTTTCTTT
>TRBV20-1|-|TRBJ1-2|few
CSASLFSGGNYGYTF
TGCAGTGCTAGCCTTTTCTCCGGCGGGAACTATGGCTACACCTTC
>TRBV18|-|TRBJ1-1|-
CASSRRAEAFF
TGTGCCAGCTCACGGCGGGCTGAAGCTTTCTTT
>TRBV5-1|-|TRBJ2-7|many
CASSLGGQRAYEQYF
TGCGCCAGCAGCTTGGGAGGACAGCGGGCCTACGAGCAGTACTTC
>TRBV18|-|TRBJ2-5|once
CASSPRRTADQETQYF
TGTGCCAGCTCACCACGGAGGACAGCGGACCAAGAGACCCAGTACTTC
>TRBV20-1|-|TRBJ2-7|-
CSARRTRNTYEQYF
TGCAGTGCTAGAAGGACACGGAACACCTACGAGCAGTACTTC
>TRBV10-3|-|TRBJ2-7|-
CAINPRKGTHYYEQYF
TGTGCCATCAACCCGAGGAAGGGGACGCACTACTACGAGCAGTACTTC
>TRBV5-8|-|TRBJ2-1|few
CASSLGQPLSYNEQFF
TGTGCCAGCAGCTTGGGGCAGCCACTCTCCTACAATGAGCAGTTCTTC
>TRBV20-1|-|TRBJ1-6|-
CSARVGSPLHF
TGCAGTGCTAGAGTAGGCTCACCCCTCCACTTT
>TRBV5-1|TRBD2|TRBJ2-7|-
CASSRAGTSGRGNEQYF
TGCGCCAGCAGCCGGGCAGGGACTAGCGGGAGAGGGAACGAGCAGTACTTC
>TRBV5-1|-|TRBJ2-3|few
CASSSEGRGNTQYF
TGCGCCAGCAGCTCGGAGGGTAGGGGAAATACGCAGTATTTT
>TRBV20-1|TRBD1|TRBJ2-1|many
CSAIRGRNEQFF
TGCAGTGCTATCAGGGGGCGGAATGAGCAGTTCTTC
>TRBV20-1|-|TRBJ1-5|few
CSARKSGDNQPQHF
TGCAGTGCTAGAAAGTCAGGGGACAATCAGCCCCAGCATTTT
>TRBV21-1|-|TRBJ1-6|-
CASSKGTGGNNSPLHF
TGTGCCAGCAGCAAAGGGACAGGGGGGAATAATTCACCCCTCCACTTT
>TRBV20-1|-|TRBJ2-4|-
CSARDPRVAKNIQYF
TGCAGTGCTAGAGATCCTCGAGTAGCCAAAAACATTCAGTACTTC
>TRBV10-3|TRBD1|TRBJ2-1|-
CAIRPGDRGHNEQFF
TGTGCCATCAGACCCGGGGACAGGGGGCACAATGAGCAGTTCTTC
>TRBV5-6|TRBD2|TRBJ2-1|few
CASSFSGRAHGEQFF
TGTGCCAGCAGCTTTAGCGGGAGGGCCCACGGTGAGCAGTTCTTC
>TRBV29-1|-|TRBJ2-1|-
CSAEVYEQFF
TGCAGCGCCGAGGTATATGAGCAGTTCTTC
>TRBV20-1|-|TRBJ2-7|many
CSAGTGRDEQYF
TGCAGTGCCGGGACCGGGCGCGACGAGCAGTACTTC